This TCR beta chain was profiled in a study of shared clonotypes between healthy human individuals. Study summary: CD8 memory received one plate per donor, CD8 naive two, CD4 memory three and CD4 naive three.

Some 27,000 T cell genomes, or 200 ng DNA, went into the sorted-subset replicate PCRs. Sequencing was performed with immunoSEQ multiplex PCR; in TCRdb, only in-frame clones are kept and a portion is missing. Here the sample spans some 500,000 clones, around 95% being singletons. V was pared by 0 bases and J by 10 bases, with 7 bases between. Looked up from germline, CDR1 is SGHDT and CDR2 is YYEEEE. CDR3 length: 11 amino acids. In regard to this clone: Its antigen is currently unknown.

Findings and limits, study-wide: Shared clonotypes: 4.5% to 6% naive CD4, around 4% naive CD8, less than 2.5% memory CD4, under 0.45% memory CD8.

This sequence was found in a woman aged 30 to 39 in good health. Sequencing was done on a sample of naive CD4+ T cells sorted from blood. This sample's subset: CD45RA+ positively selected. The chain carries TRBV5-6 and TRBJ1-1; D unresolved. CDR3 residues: CASSLGLSAFF. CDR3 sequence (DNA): TGTGCCAGCAGCTTGGGACTATCAGCTTTCTTT.